This is a list of T cell receptor beta chains from one sample in a study of shared clonotypes between healthy human individuals. Sequenced by immunoSEQ multiplex PCR; TCRdb stores in-frame clones only, minus some. The data show about 2.5 million clones, with less than 95% seen just once and 0.37% held by the top ten. Sequencing was done on a sample of naive CD4+ T cells from PBMCs. The source is a man aged 18-30 years in good health. Some clones in this sample may be carry-over from other donors' samples. Both conserved end residues are part of each CDR3. The order of the fields is clone size, V gene, D gene, J gene, CDR3 DNA, CDR3 protein. The D gene is left open where the match is weak. Clone size appears in some rows only: once, few, many, or a class for an expanded clone.

NA,TRBV6-1,TRBD1,TRBJ2-5,TGTGCCAGCAGTGAGCTAAGGGCAGGGGGCTCGGAGACCCAGTACTTC,CASSELRAGGSETQYF
NA,TRBV28,TRBD2,TRBJ2-1,TGTGCCAGCAGTCGACGGGAGGCCTACAATGAGCAGTTCTTC,CASSRREAYNEQFF
NA,TRBV5-4,NA,TRBJ2-1,TGTGCCAGCAGCCCGGCCTCCTACAATGAGCAGTTCTTC,CASSPASYNEQFF
NA,TRBV6-5,TRBD1,TRBJ2-7,TGTGCCAGCAGGCCAGGGGGAAGGGGGGAGCAGTACTTC,CASRPGGRGEQYF
once,TRBV2,NA,TRBJ2-1,TGTGCCAGCAGTGGCAGAGGCAATGAGCAGTTCTTC,CASSGRGNEQFF
NA,TRBV5-1,TRBD2,TRBJ2-3,TGCGCCAGCTCCCGGGGGGACTCGTCAGATACGCAGTATTTT,CASSRGDSSDTQYF
NA,TRBV11-2,NA,TRBJ2-7,TGTGCCAGCAGCTTGTTTGACGGGCCCTACGAGCAGTACTTC,CASSLFDGPYEQYF
once,TRBV7-9,NA,TRBJ2-1,TGTGCCAGCAGCCTAAATCAGGGAAACAATGAGCAGTTCTTC,CASSLNQGNNEQFF
NA,TRBV4-3,NA,TRBJ2-5,TGCGCCAGCAGCCAAGGGGGGGCGGTGCAGGGGGAGACCCAGTACTTC,CASSQGGAVQGETQYF
NA,TRBV6-5,NA,TRBJ2-3,TGTGCCAGCAGTTACAATAGCGGAGGCACAGATATGCAGTATTTT,CASSYNSGGTDMQYF
NA,TRBV6-5,NA,TRBJ1-1,TGTGCCATCAGTGATAGTCTACCGAGGACTGAAGCTTTCTTT,CAISDSLPRTEAFF
NA,TRBV18,NA,TRBJ2-1,TGTGCCAGCTCCCGGGAGTGGGACAGTGGTGATCTTGCCAATGAGCAGTTCTTC,CASSREWDSGDLANEQFF
NA,TRBV5-5,NA,TRBJ1-4,TGTGCCAGCAGCTTGGGCGCACTGGGTGAAAAACTGTTTTTT,CASSLGALGEKLFF
NA,TRBV28,NA,TRBJ2-3,TGTGCCAGCAGTTTGGGAGCTAGCACGGCGGCAGATACGCAGTATTTT,CASSLGASTAADTQYF
NA,TRBV4-2,TRBD1,TRBJ2-7,TGTGCCAGCAGCCCAAGAACAGGGGCCCTACCTTACGAGCAGTACTTC,CASSPRTGALPYEQYF
few,TRBV7-7,TRBD2,TRBJ2-5,TGTGCCAGCAGCTTAAGGAGCGGGAGTGAGACCCAGTACTTC,CASSLRSGSETQYF
NA,TRBV28,TRBD1,TRBJ2-3,TGTGCCAGCACCGTTTGGGGGGGGACAGGGGGCGAGCCAGATACGCAGTATTTT,CASTVWGGTGGEPDTQYF
NA,TRBV7-8,TRBD1,TRBJ2-3,TGTGCCAGCAGCTTAATGAGAGGGACAGGTAGCACAGATACGCAGTATTTT,CASSLMRGTGSTDTQYF
NA,TRBV25-1,NA,TRBJ2-3,TGTGCCAGCACCAGGGGTCATACGCAGTATTTT,CASTRGHTQYF
NA,TRBV28,NA,TRBJ2-7,TGTGCCAGCAGTTTCGGTCCCGATTACGAGCAGTACTTC,CASSFGPDYEQYF
NA,TRBV28,TRBD1,TRBJ2-2,TGTGCCAGCAGTTATTTAGTACAGGGGAGAACCGGGGAGCTGTTTTTT,CASSYLVQGRTGELFF
NA,TRBV2,NA,TRBJ2-5,TGTGCCAGCAGTGAGGTCTCTAGGGCCCAAGAGACCCAGTACTTC,CASSEVSRAQETQYF
NA,TRBV14,TRBD2,TRBJ2-1,TGTGCCAGCAGCCCGATCCAAAGGACCCGGGGGGGGAACAATGAGCAGTTCTTC,CASSPIQRTRGGNNEQFF
NA,TRBV11-1,TRBD2,TRBJ2-1,TGTGCCAGCAGCGCCCAAAGGAGGCGCGGGAGTATCTATGAGCAGTTCTTC,CASSAQRRRGSIYEQFF
NA,TRBV28,NA,TRBJ2-7,TGTGCCAGCAGTTTCGGTCGGGAGTCTGGTTACGAGCAGTACTTC,CASSFGRESGYEQYF
NA,TRBV29-1,NA,TRBJ2-5,TGCAGCGTTGAAGGGGGTCCGGGACGAGGAGAGACCCAGTACTTC,CSVEGGPGRGETQYF
NA,TRBV7-3,NA,TRBJ2-4,TGTGCCAGCAGCTTAAGCGGCGGCGCCAAAAACATTCAGTACTTC,CASSLSGGAKNIQYF
once,TRBV27,NA,TRBJ2-7,TGTGCCAGCAGCCCTCCAAGGCCCAGTTACGAGCAGTACTTC,CASSPPRPSYEQYF
few,TRBV11-2,TRBD2,TRBJ2-1,TGTGCCAGCAGCTTAGCTAGCGGGAGCTACAATGAGCAGTTCTTC,CASSLASGSYNEQFF
NA,TRBV5-1,NA,TRBJ2-2,TGCGCCAGCAGCTTGGGGGTTCCGGGGGAGCTGTTTTTT,CASSLGVPGELFF
NA,TRBV29-1,TRBD2,TRBJ2-1,TGCAGCGTTGAAGGGGCGGGAGGGGCCTACAATGAGCAGTTCTTC,CSVEGAGGAYNEQFF
NA,TRBV5-6,NA,TRBJ1-2,TGTGCCAGCATGGACGCGGGCCCCTATGGCTACACCTTC,CASMDAGPYGYTF
few,TRBV6-5,NA,TRBJ2-6,TGTGCCAGCAGACCCTCTGGGGCCAACGTCCTGACTTTC,CASRPSGANVLTF
few,TRBV28,TRBD2,TRBJ2-2,TGTGCCAGCACTCGCCCCGGGACTAGCGGAGTAGGAGGGGAGCTGTTTTTT,CASTRPGTSGVGGELFF
NA,TRBV7-2,NA,TRBJ2-5,TGTGCCAGCAGCACCATTACGTACCAAGAGACCCAGTACTTC,CASSTITYQETQYF